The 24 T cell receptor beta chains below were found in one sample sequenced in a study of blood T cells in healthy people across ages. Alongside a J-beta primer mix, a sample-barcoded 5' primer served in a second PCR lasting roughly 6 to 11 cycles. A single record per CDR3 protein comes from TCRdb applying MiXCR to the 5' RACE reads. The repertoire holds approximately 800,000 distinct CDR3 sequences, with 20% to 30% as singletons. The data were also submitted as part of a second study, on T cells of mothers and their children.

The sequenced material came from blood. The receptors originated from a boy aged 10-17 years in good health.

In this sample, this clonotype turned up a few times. CDR3 region: CASSFNLQETQYF. The CDR3 DNA follows: TGTGCCAGCAGCTTTAACTTACAAGAGACCCAGTACTTC. The chain is built from TRBV7-2 and TRBJ2-5; no firm D call. CDR3 size: 13 residues. From germline, CDR1 is SGHTA and CDR2 FQGNSA. Trimming left V 3 bases short and J 2 bases short, with 7 bases between.

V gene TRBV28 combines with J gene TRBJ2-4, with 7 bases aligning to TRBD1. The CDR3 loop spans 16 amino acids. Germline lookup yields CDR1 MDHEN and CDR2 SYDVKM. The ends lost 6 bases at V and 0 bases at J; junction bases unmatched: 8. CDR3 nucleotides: TGTGCCAGCAGCCCGACAGGGCTCATAGCCAAAAACATTCAGTACTTC. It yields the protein CASSPTGLIAKNIQYF.

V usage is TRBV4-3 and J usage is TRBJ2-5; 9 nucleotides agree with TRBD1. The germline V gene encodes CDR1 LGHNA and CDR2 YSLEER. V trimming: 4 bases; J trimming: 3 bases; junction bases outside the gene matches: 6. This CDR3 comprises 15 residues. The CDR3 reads CASSPDRGGEETQYF. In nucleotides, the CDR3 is TGCGCCAGCAGCCCGGACAGGGGAGGGGAAGAGACCCAGTACTTC.

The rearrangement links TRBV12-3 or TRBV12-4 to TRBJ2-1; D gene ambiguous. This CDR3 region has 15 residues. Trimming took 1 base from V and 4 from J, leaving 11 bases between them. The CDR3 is CASSLGTVVYNEQFF. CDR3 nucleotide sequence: TGTGCCAGCAGTTTAGGGACGGTGGTTTACAATGAGCAGTTCTTC.

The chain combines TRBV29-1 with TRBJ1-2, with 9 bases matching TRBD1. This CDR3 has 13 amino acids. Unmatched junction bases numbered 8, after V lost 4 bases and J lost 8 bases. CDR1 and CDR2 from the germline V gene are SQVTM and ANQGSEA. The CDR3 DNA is TGCAGCGTTGGGGAACAGGGGGCGAGAGGCTACACCTTC. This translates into CSVGEQGARGYTF.

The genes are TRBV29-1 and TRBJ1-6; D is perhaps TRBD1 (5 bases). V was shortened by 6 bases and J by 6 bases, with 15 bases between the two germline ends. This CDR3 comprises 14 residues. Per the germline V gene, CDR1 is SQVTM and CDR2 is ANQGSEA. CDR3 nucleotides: TGCAGCGTCGCAGTCACAGGATCTAATTCACCCCTCCACTTT. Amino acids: CSVAVTGSNSPLHF.

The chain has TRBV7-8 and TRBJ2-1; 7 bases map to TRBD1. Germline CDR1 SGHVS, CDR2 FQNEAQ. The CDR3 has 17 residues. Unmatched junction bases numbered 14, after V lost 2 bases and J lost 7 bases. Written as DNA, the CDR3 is TGTGCCAGCAGCTTAAGGGAAGGGGGCGGTCTGGCTAATGAGCAGTTCTTC. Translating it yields CASSLREGGGLANEQFF. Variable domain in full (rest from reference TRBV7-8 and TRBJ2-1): GAGVSQSPRYKVAKRGQDVALRCDPISGHVSLFWYQQALGQGPEFLTYFQNEAQLDKSGLPSDRFFAERPEGSVSTLKIQRTQQEDSAVYLCASSLREGGGLANEQFFGPGTRLTVL.

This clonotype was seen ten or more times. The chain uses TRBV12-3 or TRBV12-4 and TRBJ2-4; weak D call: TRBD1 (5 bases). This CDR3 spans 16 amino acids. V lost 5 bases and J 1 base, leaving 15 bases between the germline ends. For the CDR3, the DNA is TGTGCCAGCAGTACCACAGGACCTAACGCCAAAAACATTCAGTACTTC. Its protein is CASSTTGPNAKNIQYF.

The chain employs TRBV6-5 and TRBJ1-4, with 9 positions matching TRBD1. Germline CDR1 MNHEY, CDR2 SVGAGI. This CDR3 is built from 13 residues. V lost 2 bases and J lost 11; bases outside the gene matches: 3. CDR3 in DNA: TGTGCCAGCAGTTACCGGACAGGGGATAAACTGTTTTTT. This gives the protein CASSYRTGDKLFF.

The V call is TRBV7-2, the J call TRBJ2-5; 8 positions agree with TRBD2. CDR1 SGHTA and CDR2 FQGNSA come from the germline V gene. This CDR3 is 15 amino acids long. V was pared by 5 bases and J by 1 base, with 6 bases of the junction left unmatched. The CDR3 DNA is TGTGCCAGCAGCGTCCGTGGGACTAGCCAAGAGACCCAGTACTTC. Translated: CASSVRGTSQETQYF.

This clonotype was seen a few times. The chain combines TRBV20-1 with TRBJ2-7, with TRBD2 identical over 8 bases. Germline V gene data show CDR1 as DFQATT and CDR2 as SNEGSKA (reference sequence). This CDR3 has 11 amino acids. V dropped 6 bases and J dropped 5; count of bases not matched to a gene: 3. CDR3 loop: CSAAGGDEQYF. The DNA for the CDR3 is TGCAGTGCCGCGGGGGGTGACGAGCAGTACTTC.

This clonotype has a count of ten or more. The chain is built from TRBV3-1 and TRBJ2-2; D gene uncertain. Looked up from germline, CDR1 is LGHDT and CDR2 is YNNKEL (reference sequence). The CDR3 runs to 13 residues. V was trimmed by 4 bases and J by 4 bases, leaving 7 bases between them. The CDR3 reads CASSPSLTGELFF. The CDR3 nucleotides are TGTGCCAGCAGCCCCTCCCTCACCGGGGAGCTGTTTTTT.

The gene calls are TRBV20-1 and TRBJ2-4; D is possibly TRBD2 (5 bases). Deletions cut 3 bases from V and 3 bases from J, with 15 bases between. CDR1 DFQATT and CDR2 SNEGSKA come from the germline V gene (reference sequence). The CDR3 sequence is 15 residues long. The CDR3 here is CSARPAMRDKNIQYF. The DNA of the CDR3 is TGCAGTGCTAGGCCCGCTATGAGGGACAAAAACATTCAGTACTTC.

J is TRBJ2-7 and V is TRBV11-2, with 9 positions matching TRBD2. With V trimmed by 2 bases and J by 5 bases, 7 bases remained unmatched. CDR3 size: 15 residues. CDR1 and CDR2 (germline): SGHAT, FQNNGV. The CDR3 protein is CASSLNLSGGDEQYF. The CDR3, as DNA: TGTGCCAGCAGCTTAAACCTTAGCGGGGGCGACGAGCAGTACTTC.

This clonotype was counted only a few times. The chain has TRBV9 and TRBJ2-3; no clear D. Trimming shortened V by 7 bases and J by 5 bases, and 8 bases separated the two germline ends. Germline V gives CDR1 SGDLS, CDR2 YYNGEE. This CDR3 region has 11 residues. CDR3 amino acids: CASGSRDTQYF. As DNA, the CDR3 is TGTGCCAGCGGTTCTAGAGATACGCAGTATTTT.

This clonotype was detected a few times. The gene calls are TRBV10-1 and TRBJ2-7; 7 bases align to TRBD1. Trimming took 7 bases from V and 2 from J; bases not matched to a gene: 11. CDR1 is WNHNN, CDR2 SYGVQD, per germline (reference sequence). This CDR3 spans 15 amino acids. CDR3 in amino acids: CASTLDRRRTYEQYF. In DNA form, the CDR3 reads TGCGCCAGCACGTTGGACAGGAGGAGAACCTACGAGCAGTACTTC.

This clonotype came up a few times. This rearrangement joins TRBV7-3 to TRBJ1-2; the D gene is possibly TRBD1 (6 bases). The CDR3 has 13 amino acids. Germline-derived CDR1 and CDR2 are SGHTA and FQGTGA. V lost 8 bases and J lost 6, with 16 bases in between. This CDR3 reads CASSSGGGDGYTF. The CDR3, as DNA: TGTGCCAGCTCCTCGGGGGGGGGCGATGGCTACACCTTC.

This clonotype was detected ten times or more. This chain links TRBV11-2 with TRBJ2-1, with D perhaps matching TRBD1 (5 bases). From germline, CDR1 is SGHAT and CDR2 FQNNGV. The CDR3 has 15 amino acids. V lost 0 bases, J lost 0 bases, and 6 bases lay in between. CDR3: CASSLDRASYNEQFF. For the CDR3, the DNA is TGTGCCAGCAGCTTAGACAGGGCCTCCTACAATGAGCAGTTCTTC.

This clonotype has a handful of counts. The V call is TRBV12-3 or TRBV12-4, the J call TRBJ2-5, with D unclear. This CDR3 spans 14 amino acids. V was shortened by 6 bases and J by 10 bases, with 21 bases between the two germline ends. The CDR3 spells CASSDGVAAKDQYF. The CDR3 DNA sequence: TGTGCCAGCAGCGACGGAGTGGCGGCTAAGGACCAGTACTTC.

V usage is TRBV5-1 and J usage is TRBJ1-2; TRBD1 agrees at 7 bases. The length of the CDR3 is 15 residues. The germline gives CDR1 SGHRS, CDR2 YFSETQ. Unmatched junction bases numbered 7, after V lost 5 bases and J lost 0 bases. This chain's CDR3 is CASSFTGEANYGYTF. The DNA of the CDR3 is TGCGCCAGCAGTTTTACAGGGGAGGCTAACTATGGCTACACCTTC.

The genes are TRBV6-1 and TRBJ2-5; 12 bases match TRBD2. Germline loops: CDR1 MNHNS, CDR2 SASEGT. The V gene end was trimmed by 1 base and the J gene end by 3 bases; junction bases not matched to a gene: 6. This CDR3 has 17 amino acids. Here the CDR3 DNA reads TGTGCCAGCAGTGAAGGGAGACTAGCGGGGGTGAAAGAGACCCAGTACTTC. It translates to CASSEGRLAGVKETQYF.

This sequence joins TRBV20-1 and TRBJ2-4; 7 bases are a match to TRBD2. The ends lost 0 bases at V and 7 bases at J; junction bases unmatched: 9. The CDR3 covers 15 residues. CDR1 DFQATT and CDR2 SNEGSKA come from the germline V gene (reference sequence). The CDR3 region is CSARDRVPAGNIQYF. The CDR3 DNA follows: TGCAGTGCTAGAGATCGAGTACCAGCGGGGAACATTCAGTACTTC.

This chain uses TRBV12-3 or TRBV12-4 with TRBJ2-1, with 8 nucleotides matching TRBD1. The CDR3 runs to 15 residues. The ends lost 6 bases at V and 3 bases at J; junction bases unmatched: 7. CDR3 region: CASSPTGVDYNEQFF. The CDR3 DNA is TGTGCCAGCAGCCCGACAGGGGTAGACTACAATGAGCAGTTCTTC.

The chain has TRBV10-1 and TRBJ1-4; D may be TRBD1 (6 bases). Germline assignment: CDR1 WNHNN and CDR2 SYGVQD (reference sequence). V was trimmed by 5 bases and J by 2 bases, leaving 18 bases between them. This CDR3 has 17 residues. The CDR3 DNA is TGCGCCAGCAGTCCAGGGGTGGCCTCGTGGACTAATGAAAAACTGTTTTTT. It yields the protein CASSPGVASWTNEKLFF.